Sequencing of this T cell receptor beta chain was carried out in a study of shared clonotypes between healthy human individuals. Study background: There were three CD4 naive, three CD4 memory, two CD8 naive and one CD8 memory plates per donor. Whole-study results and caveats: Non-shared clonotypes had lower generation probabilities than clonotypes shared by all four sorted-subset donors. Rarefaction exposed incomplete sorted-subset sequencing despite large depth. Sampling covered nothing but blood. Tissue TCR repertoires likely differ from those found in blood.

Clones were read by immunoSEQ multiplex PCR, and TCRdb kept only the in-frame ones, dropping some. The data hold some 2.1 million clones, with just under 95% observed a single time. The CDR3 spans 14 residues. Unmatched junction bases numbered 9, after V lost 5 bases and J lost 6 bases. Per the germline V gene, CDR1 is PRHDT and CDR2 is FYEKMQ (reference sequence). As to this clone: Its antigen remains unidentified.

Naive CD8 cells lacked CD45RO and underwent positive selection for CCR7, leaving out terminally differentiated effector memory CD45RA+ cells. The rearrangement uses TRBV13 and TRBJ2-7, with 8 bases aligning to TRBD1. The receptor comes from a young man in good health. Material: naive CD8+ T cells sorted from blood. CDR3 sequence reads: CASSLTGVPGEQYF. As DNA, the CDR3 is TGTGCCAGCAGCCTGACAGGGGTCCCTGGCGAGCAGTACTTC.